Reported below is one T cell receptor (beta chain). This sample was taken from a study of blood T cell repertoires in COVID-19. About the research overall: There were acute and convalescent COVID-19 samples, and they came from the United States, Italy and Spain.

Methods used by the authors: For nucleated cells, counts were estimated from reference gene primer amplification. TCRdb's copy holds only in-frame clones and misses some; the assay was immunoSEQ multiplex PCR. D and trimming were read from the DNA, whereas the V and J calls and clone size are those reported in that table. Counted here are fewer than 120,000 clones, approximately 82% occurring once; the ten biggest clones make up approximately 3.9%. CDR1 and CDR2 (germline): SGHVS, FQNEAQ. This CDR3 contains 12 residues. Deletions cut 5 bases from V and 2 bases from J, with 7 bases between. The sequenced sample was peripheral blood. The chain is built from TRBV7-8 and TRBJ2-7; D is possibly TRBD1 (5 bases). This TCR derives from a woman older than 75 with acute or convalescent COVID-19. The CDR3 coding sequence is TGTGCCAGCAGCCCAGGGACCTACGAGCAGTACTTC. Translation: CASSPGTYEQYF.